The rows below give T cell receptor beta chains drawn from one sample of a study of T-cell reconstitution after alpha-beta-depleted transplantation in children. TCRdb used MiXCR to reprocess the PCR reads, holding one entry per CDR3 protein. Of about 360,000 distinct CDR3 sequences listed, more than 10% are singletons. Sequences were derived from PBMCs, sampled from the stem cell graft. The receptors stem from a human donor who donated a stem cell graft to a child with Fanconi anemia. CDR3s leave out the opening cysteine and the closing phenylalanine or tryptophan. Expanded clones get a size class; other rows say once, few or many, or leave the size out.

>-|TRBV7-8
ASSLSSPQPQH
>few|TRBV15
ATSRDTGSNQPQH
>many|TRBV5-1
ASSFGQGGETQY
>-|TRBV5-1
ASSLEGGNGGDTQY
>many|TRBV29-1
SSAAGGFTDTQY
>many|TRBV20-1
SASLGQYGTGELF
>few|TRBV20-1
SATRDRGFSEAF
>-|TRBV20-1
SVVAGGTDTQY
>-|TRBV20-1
SATGTSDAGELF
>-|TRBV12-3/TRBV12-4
ASSLSGTSLDTQY
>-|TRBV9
ASSVGNIREQF
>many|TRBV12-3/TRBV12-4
ASSRDSYGYT
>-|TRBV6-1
ASRRGQGHGYT
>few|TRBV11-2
ASSFNRESYEQY
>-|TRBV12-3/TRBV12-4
ASNKGRGEQY
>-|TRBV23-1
ASSQGHNTEAF
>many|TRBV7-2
ASSLSRGNQPQH
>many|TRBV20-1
SARAFDPYNSPLH
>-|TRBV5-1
ASSPGGRPFEQY
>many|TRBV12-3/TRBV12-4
ASSFSARGTEAF
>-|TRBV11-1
ASSLGTASEAF
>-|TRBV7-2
ASSFGQGALSGYT
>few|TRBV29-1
SVLSQGEGYT
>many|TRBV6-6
ASGSHNTEAF